This T cell receptor beta chain was recorded in a study of T cell repertoires in cytomegalovirus infection. The CDR3 spans 15 residues. The ends were cut back, 4 bases at V and 3 bases at J, with 16 bases in the middle. Germline V gene lookup returns CDR1 SGHTA and CDR2 FQGNSA. One entry per CDR3 protein, called by TCRdb with MiXCR from the reads. The sample includes about 27,000 distinct CDR3 sequences, around 20% of them seen just once. As concerns this clonotype: Its matching antigen is unknown.

This TCR was sampled from a human donor in good health (CMV status not recorded). Some clones in this sample may be carry-over from other donors' samples. The genes are TRBV7-2 and TRBJ2-7; D may correspond to TRBD1 or TRBD2 (5 bases each). The material sequenced was CD8+ T cells from cultured PBMCs, taken from culture after CMV antigen stimulation. The CDR3: CASSSPGTARYEQYF. CDR3 DNA sequence: TGTGCCAGCAGCTCCCCCGGGACGGCGCGCTACGAGCAGTACTTC. The variable domain in full, completed from reference TRBV7-2 and TRBJ2-7, reads GAGVSQSPSNKVTEKGKDVELRCDPISGHTALYWYRQSLGQGLEFLIYFQGNSAPDKSGLPSDRFSAERTGGSVSTLTIQRTQQEDSAVYLCASSSPGTARYEQYFGPGTRLTVT.